This paragraph reports one T cell receptor beta chain. Its cognate antigen is unknown. These data belong to a study of T-cell reconstitution after alpha-beta-depleted transplantation in children. V was pared by 6 bases and J by 9 bases, with 6 bases of the junction left unmatched. The germline CDR1 and CDR2 sequences are MNHEY and SVGAGI. CDR3 size: 12 residues. Findings of the study overall: T-cell counts and diversity at one year following transplant were attributed mainly to newly produced T cells. About two months after transplant, alpha-beta T cells reportedly came from several hundred expanded graft clones.

As it was prepared, the TCRbeta library received unique molecular identifiers. TCRdb re-analysed the PCR reads in MiXCR, keeping a single row per CDR3 protein. The sample comprises 400,000 to 450,000 distinct CDR3 sequences, roughly 43% of which are singletons, and about 30% rests with the top ten. The chain recombines TRBV6-5 with TRBJ2-7, with 9 bases identical to TRBD1. This clonotype originated in a girl between 2 and 10 years old with aplastic anemia, due to receive a stem cell transplant. The specimen comprised PBMCs, sampled before TCRalphabeta/CD19-depleted stem cell transplant. The CDR3 region has the DNA TGTGCCAGCAGCCCAGACAGGGGGAGGCAGTACTTC. Translated, it gives CASSPDRGRQYF.